The rows below give T cell receptor beta chains drawn from one sample of a study of T cells in Graves' hyperthyroidism and ophthalmopathy. TCRdb re-analysed the multiplex PCR reads in MiXCR, keeping a single row per CDR3 protein. The table shows around 600,000 distinct CDR3 sequences, with around 16% occurring only once. Sequencing was carried out using blood. The receptors here all came from a woman aged 25 to 39 with Graves' hyperthyroidism. CDR3s include the opening cysteine and the closing phenylalanine or tryptophan. The D gene is left open where the match is weak. A row's size may be missing; if present it is once, few, many or a size class.

V gene	D gene	J gene	clone size	CDR3 protein	CDR3 DNA
TRBV4-1	NA	TRBJ1-1	NA	CASSQNTGRQLTEAFF	TGCGCCAGCAGCCAAAACACCGGGAGACAGCTTACTGAAGCTTTCTTT
TRBV9	NA	TRBJ1-1	once	CASSVVIGGATEAFF	TGTGCCAGCAGCGTAGTAATTGGGGGCGCGACTGAAGCTTTCTTT
TRBV11-3	NA	TRBJ2-5	NA	CASSLRTGYGETQYF	TGTGCCAGCAGCTTACGGACGGGATACGGAGAGACCCAGTACTTC
TRBV28	NA	TRBJ2-5	many	CASSLRTLTETQYF	TGTGCCAGCAGTCTCCGGACACTCACGGAGACCCAGTACTTC
TRBV28	NA	TRBJ2-7	many	CASSPRTSTGEEQYF	TGTGCCAGCAGTCCTCGGACTAGCACAGGGGAGGAGCAGTACTTC
TRBV2	TRBD2	TRBJ2-1	NA	CARRLAGEHYNEQFF	TGTGCCAGAAGACTAGCGGGAGAGCATTACAATGAGCAGTTCTTC
TRBV12-3/TRBV12-4	NA	TRBJ2-3	many	CASSLTDRSYRTDTQYF	TGTGCCAGCAGTTTAACAGACAGGTCGTACCGCACAGATACGCAGTATTTT
TRBV5-1	NA	TRBJ1-3	many	CASSLGSTGNTIYF	TGCGCCAGCAGCTTGGGCTCCACTGGAAACACCATATATTTT
TRBV7-2	NA	TRBJ2-4	many	CASSPGGDKNIQYF	TGTGCCAGCAGTCCAGGGGGGGACAAAAACATTCAGTACTTC
TRBV28	NA	TRBJ1-1	many	CASTAMGYTEAFF	TGTGCCAGCACAGCGATGGGGTACACTGAAGCTTTCTTT
TRBV10-3	NA	TRBJ1-5	few	CAISEGDGSNQPQHF	TGTGCCATCAGTGAAGGCGACGGGAGCAATCAGCCCCAGCATTTT
TRBV29-1	NA	TRBJ2-3	many	CSVEVLGRTTDTQYF	TGCAGCGTTGAAGTCCTGGGGCGGACCACAGATACGCAGTATTTT